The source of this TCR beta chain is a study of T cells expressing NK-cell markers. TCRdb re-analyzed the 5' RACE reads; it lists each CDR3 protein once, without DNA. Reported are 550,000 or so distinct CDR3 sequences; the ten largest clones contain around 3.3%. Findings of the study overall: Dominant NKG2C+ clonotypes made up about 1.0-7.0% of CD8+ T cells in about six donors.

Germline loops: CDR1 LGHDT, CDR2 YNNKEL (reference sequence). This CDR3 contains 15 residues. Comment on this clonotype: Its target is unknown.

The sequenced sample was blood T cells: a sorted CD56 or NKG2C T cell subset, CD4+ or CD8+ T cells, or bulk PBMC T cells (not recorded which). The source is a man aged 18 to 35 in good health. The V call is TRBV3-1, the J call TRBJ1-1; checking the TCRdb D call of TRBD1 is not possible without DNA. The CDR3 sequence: CASSPGQMMNTEAFF.